Reported below is one T cell receptor (beta chain). The CDR3 has 12 amino acids. The V end lost 4 bases, the J end lost 8 bases, and 9 bases lay between the germline ends. Germline V gene data show CDR1 as SNHLY and CDR2 as FYNNEI. The protocol was immunoSEQ multiplex PCR, while the TCRdb copy is restricted to in-frame clones and leaves out a portion. This table has over 400,000 clones, roughly 80% appearing once. The data were obtained in a study of shared clonotypes between healthy human individuals. This TCR was recovered from a woman in her thirties or forties in good health. Some clones in this sample may be carry-over from other donors' samples. Input material: PBMCs. This chain joins TRBV2 and TRBJ2-1, with a possible D match to TRBD1 (7 bases). CDR3 DNA sequence: TGTGCCAGCAGTGCAGGGGGGCATGAGCAGTTCTTC. It is translated as CASSAGGHEQFF.